The T cell receptor beta chain described here comes from a study of T-cell reconstitution after alpha-beta-depleted transplantation in children. Unique molecular identifiers tagged the TCRbeta library. TCRdb used MiXCR to reprocess the PCR reads, holding one entry per CDR3 protein. The data contain under 450,000 distinct CDR3 sequences, about 14% of them singletons. There are a few counts of this clonotype. The CDR3 contains 19 residues. Germline V gives CDR1 SGHTA, CDR2 FQGTGA. The V gene end was trimmed by 6 bases and the J gene end by 4 bases; junction bases not matched to a gene: 20. The chain combines TRBV7-3 with TRBJ1-1, with 10 positions matching TRBD1. The sample in question was PBMCs, obtained from the stem cell graft. The sequence was obtained from a human donor who donated a stem cell graft to a child with Fanconi anemia. Here the CDR3 reads CASRQNPPGQGGSGTEAFF. DNA for the CDR3: TGTGCCAGCAGGCAAAACCCCCCCGGACAGGGGGGGTCGGGCACTGAAGCTTTCTTT.